The sample holds a few counts of the clone carrying this T cell receptor beta chain. The sample belongs to a study of Ad26.COV2.S vaccination and SARS-CoV-2 variants. Measured with immunoSEQ multiplex PCR; TCRdb has only the in-frame clones, and not every one. The repertoire has hundreds of thousands of clones, roughly nine tenths of them found once; the top ten carry approximately 1.5%. Trimming removed 5 bases at V and 3 bases at J, with 17 bases between. This CDR3 region has 15 residues. The germline V gene has CDR1 SEHNR and CDR2 FQNEAQ (reference sequence). As to treatment: over 15 received Ad26.COV2.S at low or high dose, single or two shots; a few received placebo; per-sample allocation not given. At day 63 after the first vaccine or placebo injection, samples were drawn.

The J gene is TRBJ2-7, the V gene TRBV7-9, with D possibly called TRBD1 or TRBD2 (5 bases each). This clonotype originated in a person between 18 and 60 years old who received the Ad26.COV2.S COVID-19 vaccine or a placebo. Here the sequenced sample was peripheral blood, taken in a trial of Ad26.COV2.S vaccine versus placebo. CDR3 sequence reads: CASSKSGDVIYEQYF. The CDR3 DNA follows: TGTGCCAGCAGCAAAAGTGGGGACGTGATCTACGAGCAGTACTTC.